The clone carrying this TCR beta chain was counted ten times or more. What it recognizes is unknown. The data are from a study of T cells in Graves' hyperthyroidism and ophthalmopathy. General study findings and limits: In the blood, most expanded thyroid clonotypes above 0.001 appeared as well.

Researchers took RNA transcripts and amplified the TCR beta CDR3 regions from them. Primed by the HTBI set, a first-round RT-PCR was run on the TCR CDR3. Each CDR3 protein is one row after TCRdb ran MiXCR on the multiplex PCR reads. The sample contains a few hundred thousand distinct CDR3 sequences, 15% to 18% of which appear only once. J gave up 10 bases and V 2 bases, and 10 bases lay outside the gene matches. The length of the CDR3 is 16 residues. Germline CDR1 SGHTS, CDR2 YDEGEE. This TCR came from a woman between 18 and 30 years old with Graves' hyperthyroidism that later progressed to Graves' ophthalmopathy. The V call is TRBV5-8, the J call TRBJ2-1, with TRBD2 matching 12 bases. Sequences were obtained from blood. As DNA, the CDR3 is TGTGCCAGCAGCTTTCCCCTAGCGGGAGGGTCGCAGGAGCAGTTCTTC. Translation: CASSFPLAGGSQEQFF.